This T cell receptor (beta chain) is drawn from a study of T cell responses to AZD1222 COVID-19 vaccine (dated by TCRdb to about 2021). Some background on the complete study: A total of 233 trial participants underwent TCR sequencing, of whom 207 received two doses of AZD1222 and approximately 25 received two doses of the MenACWY control vaccine. Trial participants were enrolled by age into subgroups of 18-55, 56-69 and 70-plus years, and roughly 160, 29 and 62 TCR-sequenced participants, respectively, were included in these subgroups. What the authors observed across the whole study: In the small 56-69-year group, the increase in depth fell short of significance, most likely because of low power. Participants were mostly white British and included more females than males, and it was suggested by the authors that clonal diversity may have been underestimated. Spike-specific TCR breadth and depth rose significantly after two AZD1222 doses compared with day 0 and with MenACWY recipients. Conclusions about previously exposed vaccinees are limited because only a handful of AZD1222 recipients were SARS-CoV-2 seropositive at baseline. The vaccine-associated CD4 TCRs covered the entire spike protein, and the dominant responses fell in regions 160-218 and 743-854. Nearly half of unique spike-specific TCRs reportedly recognized epitopes outside regions mutated in the B.1.351 and B.1.1.7 variants. Because no day 14 peak-response samples were available, the repertoires could be characterized only after the peak T cell response.

Worth noting for this clone: No cognate antigen has been identified for it. Base qualities are not provided; no much larger clone lies one nucleotide away.

The CDR3 regions of human TCRbeta chains were subjected to immunosequencing. Concerning the study's data processing: Repertoire TCRs were checked for matches against a reference library of SARS-CoV-2-specific TCRs that had been generated using the MIRA antigen-specificity platform. Breadth meant the fraction of unique TCRs that were SARS-CoV-2-associated, whereas depth meant the fraction of total T cells that were SARS-CoV-2-associated. Using the MIRA data, each spike-specific TCR was mapped to the spike region that the TCR reacts to and placed in a CD4 or CD8 class. Log10-transformed breadth and depth values were compared by one-way ANOVA with Sidak's multiple comparisons tests. In its TCRdb copy, this immuneACCESS table keeps in-frame sequences only and misses some clones. Where compared with another copy, unresolved V genes explain less than half of these, and the others have no known cause. The D gene and trimming were derived from the DNA, and the V and J assignments and clone size from that table. The sample yields some 84,000 clones; 70% to 90% were counted once. The top ten hold roughly 12% of the sample.

This specimen's time point label, interpreted: about 28 days (+/-7) after the second vaccine dose. AZD1222 recipients with second doses at about 4 weeks or about 12 weeks were pooled, because spike-specific TCR depth and breadth did not differ between schedules. Vaccinee samples were obtained from the UK trials COV001 and COV002, which included a single-blind randomized controlled phase 2/3 trial of AZD1222 (ChAdOx1 nCoV-19) in healthy adults. For TCRbeta chain sequencing, PBMC samples were collected from trial participants at day 0 and at day 28 after the second dose. The CDR3 has 19 amino acids, counting the end cysteine and phenylalanine. Just CDR3 DNA is preserved here, 57 bases in frame from base 1. Cut back by 2 bases and 5 bases, the V and J ends lie 25 bases apart. The germline V gene (reference sequence) provides CDR1 MNHEY and CDR2 SMNVEV.

The chain employs TRBV27 and TRBJ2-1; there is no confident call for the D gene. The source material was peripheral blood, sampled 28 days after the second AZD1222 dose. The sequence derives from an adult who received the AZD1222 COVID-19 vaccine. The DNA sequence is TGTGCCAGCAGTTTAGGGGATAGCCAACCTTCCCACTATGACAATGAGCAGTTCTTC. Translated, this gives CASSLGDSQPSHYDNEQFF.